Following are 5 T cell receptor beta chains from one sample sequenced in a study of CD8+CD57+ T cells in acquired aplastic anemia. Template material for TCR beta VDJ and CDR3 profiling consisted of genomic DNA. MiXCR was run by TCRdb on the reads, yielding one entry per CDR3 protein. The sample lists roughly 150,000 distinct CDR3 sequences; around 45% were seen once. Specimen: sorted CD4+, CD8+, or CD8+CD57+ T cells (not recorded which) from PBMCs. The receptors were sampled from a human donor in good health.

The V gene is TRBV5-1, the J gene TRBJ1-2; 7 bases map to TRBD1. Germline loops: CDR1 SGHRS, CDR2 YFSETQ. The CDR3 runs 17 residues. V lost 0 bases and J lost 4; bases outside the gene matches: 12. The CDR3 here is CASSLVAKGQELYGYTF. CDR3 in DNA: TGCGCCAGCAGCTTGGTGGCCAAAGGACAGGAACTCTATGGCTACACCTTC. The full variable domain, completed using reference TRBV5-1 and TRBJ1-2, is KAGVTQTPRYLIKTRGQQVTLSCSPISGHRSVSWYQQTPGQGLQFLFEYFSETQRNKGNFPGRFSGRQFSNSRSEMNVSTLELGDSALYLCASSLVAKGQELYGYTFGSGTRLTVV.

This clonotype was recorded at least ten times. This chain links TRBV6-2 or TRBV6-3 with TRBJ2-7, with TRBD2 matching 7 bases. CDR1 is MNHEY, CDR2 SVGEGT, per germline. The CDR3 covers 15 residues. J lost 0 bases, V lost 6 bases, and 8 bases had no gene match. The CDR3: CASRLLAPSSYEQYF. The CDR3 coding sequence is TGTGCCAGCAGGTTACTAGCGCCGAGCTCCTACGAGCAGTACTTC.

In its sample, this clonotype was seen many times. The rearrangement links TRBV20-1 to TRBJ2-2; D is perhaps TRBD1 (6 bases). The CDR3 contains 14 residues. V was shortened by 0 bases and J by 4 bases, with 9 bases between the two germline ends. The germline V gene encodes CDR1 DFQATT and CDR2 SNEGSKA (reference sequence). CDR3 nucleotide sequence: TGCAGTGCTAGAGAAGGACAGCGCACCGGGGAGCTGTTTTTT. It is translated as CSAREGQRTGELFF.

This clonotype appeared a few times. One base away lies a much larger clone, so this may be a sequencing read error. The genes are TRBV5-6 and TRBJ1-5; TRBD1 might be the D (5 bases). CDR1 is SGHDT and CDR2 is YYEEEE in the germline V gene. The CDR3 totals 13 residues. The CDR3 DNA is TGTGCCAGCAGCTTGGGGTCGGGGCAGCCCCGGCATTTT. This encodes CASSLGSGQPRHF.

This clonotype occurred a few times. The chain couples TRBV19 to TRBJ2-2, with D perhaps matching TRBD1 or TRBD2 (5 bases each). Trimming took 3 bases from V and 3 from J, leaving 11 bases between them. Germline CDR1 reads LNHDA; CDR2 reads SQIVND (reference sequence). The CDR3 covers 15 residues. In DNA form, the CDR3 reads TGTGCCAGTAGTATTCTGGGACGGGACACCGGGGAGCTGTTTTTT. Its translation is CASSILGRDTGELFF.